One T cell receptor (beta chain) is described in this entry. This sample was taken from a study of blood T cell repertoires in COVID-19. The CDR3 is 17 amino acids. V was pared by 3 bases and J by 0 bases, with 17 bases between. Germline CDR1 and CDR2: KGHSH and LQKENI. Profiled with immunoSEQ multiplex PCR; TCRdb holds only in-frame clones, not every one. The sample shows 150,000 to 200,000 clones, less than 85% of them seen only once. The specimen sequenced was PBMCs or T cells enriched from blood (not recorded which). The chain employs TRBV18 and TRBJ1-1; possible D gene TRBD1, 5 bases. The clonotype originates from a woman aged 55 to 70 with acute COVID-19. The CDR3 sequence: CASSPFELGVMNTEAFF. The CDR3 DNA is TGTGCCAGCTCACCCTTTGAGTTAGGGGTAATGAACACTGAAGCTTTCTTT.